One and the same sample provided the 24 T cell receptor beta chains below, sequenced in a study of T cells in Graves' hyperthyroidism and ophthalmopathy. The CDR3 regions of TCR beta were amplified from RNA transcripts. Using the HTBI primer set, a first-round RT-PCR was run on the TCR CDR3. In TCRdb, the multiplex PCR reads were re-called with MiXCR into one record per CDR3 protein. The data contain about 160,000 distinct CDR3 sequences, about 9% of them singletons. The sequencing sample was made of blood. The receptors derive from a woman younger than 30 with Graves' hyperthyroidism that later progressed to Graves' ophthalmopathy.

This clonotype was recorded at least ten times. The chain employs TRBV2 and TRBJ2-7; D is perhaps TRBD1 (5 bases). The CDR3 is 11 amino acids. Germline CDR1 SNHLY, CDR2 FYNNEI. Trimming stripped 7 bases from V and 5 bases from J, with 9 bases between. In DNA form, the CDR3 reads TGTGCCAGCAATCTCAGGGACGAGCAGTACTTC. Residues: CASNLRDEQYF.

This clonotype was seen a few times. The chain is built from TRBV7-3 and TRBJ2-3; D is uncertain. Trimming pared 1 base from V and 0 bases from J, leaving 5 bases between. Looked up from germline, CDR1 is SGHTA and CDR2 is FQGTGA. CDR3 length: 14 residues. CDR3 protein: CASSLMGSTDTQYF. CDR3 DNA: TGTGCCAGCAGCTTAATGGGGAGCACAGATACGCAGTATTTT.

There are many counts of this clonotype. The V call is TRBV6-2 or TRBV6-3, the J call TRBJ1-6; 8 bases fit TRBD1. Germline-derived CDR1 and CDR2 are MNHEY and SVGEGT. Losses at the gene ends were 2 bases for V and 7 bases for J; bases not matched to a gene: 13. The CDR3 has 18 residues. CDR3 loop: CASSYLARQGIDNSPLHF. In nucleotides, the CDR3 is TGTGCCAGCAGTTACCTGGCCCGACAGGGGATTGACAATTCACCCCTCCACTTT.

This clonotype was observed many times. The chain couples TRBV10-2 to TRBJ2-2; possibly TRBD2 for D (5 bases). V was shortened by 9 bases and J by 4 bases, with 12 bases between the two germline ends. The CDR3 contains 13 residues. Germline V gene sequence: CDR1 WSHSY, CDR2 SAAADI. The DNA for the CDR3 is TGCGCCAGTGCATTCGGAGGCACCGGGGAGCTGTTTTTT. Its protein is CASAFGGTGELFF.

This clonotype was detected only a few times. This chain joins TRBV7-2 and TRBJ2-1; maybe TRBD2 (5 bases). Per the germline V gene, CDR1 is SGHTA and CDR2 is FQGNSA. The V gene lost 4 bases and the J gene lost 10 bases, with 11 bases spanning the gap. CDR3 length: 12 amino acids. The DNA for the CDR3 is TGTGCCAGCAGCTCCGCTAGCCCCGAGCAGTTCTTC. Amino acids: CASSSASPEQFF.

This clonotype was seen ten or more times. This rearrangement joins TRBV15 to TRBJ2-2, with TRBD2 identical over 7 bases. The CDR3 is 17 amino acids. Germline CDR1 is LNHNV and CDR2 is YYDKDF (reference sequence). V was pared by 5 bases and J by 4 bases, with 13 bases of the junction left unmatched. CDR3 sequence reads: CATSLHWGGSGTGELFF. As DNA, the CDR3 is TGTGCCACCAGCTTACATTGGGGGGGTTCGGGCACCGGGGAGCTGTTTTTT.

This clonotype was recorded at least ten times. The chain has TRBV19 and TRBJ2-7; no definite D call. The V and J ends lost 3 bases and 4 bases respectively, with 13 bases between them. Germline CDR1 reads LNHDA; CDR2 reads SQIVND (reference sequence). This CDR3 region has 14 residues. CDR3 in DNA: TGTGCCAGTAGTATCGGAAGGGAACCTTACGAGCAGTACTTC. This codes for CASSIGREPYEQYF.

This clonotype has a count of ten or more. Here the CDR3 DNA reads TGCGCCAGCAGCCCCGGGACTAGCGGGACCTACGAGCAGTACTTC. Its protein is CASSPGTSGTYEQYF. The chain combines TRBV4-1 with TRBJ2-7, with TRBD2 matching over 13 bases. Germline CDR1 and CDR2: MGHRA and YSYEKL. Trimming cost V 4 bases and J 2 bases; bases outside gene matches: 2. The CDR3 consists of 15 residues.

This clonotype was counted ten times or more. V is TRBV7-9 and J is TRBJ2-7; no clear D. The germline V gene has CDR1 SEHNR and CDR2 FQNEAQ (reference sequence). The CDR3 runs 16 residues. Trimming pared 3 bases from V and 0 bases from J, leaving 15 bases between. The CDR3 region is CASSLPNAYSSYEQYF. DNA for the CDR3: TGTGCCAGCAGCTTGCCTAACGCGTATAGCTCCTACGAGCAGTACTTC. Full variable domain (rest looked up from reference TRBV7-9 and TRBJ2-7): DTGVSQNPRHKITKRGQNVTFRCDPISEHNRLYWYRQTLGQGPEFLTYFQNEAQLEKSRLLSDRFSAERPKGSFSTLEIQRTEQGDSAMYLCASSLPNAYSSYEQYFGPGTRLTVT.

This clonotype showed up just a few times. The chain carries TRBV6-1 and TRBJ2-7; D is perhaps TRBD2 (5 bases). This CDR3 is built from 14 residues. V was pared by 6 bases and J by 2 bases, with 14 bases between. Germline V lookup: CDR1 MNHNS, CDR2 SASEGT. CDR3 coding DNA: TGTGCCAGCAGGGGCCATTCGGGAACCTACGAGCAGTACTTC. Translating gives CASRGHSGTYEQYF.

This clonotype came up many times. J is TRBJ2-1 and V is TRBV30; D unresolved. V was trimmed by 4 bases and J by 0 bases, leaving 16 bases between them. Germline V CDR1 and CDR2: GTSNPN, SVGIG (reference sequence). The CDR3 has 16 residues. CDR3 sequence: CAWTTPRYSSYNEQFF. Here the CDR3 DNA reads TGTGCCTGGACCACTCCGCGCTATAGCTCCTACAATGAGCAGTTCTTC.

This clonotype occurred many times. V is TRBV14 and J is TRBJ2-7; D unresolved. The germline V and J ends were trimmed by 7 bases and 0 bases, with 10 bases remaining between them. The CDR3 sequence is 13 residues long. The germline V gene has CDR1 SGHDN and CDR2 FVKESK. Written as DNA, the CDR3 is TGTGCCAGCATGGTCTGGCCCTCCTACGAGCAGTACTTC. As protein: CASMVWPSYEQYF.

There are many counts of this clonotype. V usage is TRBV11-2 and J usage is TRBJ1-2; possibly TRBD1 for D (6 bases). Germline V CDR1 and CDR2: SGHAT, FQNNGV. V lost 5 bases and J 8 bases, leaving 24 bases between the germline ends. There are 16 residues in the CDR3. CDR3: CASSPIQGSPRDGYTF. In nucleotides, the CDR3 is TGTGCCAGCAGCCCCATACAGGGCTCTCCTCGGGACGGCTACACCTTC.

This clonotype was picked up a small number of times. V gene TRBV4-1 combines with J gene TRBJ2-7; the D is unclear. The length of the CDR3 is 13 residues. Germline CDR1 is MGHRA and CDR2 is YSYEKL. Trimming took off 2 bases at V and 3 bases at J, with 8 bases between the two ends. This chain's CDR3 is CASSQQQSYEQYF. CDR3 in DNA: TGCGCCAGCAGCCAACAACAGAGCTACGAGCAGTACTTC.

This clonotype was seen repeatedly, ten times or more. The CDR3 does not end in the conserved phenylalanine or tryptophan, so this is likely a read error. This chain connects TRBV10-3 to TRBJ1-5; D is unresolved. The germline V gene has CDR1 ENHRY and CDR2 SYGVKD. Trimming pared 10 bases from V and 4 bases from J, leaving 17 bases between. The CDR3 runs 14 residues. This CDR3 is CATALTEKNQPQHL. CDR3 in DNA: TGTGCCACCGCCCTTACCGAAAAGAATCAGCCCCAGCATCTT.

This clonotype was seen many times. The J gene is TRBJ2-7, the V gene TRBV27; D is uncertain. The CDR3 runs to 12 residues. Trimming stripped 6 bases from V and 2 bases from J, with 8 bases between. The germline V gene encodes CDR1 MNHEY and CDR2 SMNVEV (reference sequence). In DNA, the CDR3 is TGTGCCAGCAGCTCTCCACCCTACGAGCAGTACTTC. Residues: CASSSPPYEQYF.

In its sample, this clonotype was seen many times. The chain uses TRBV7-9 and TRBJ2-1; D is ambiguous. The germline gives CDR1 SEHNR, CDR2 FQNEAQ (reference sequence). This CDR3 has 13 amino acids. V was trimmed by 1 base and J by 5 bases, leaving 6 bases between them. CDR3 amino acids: CASSLVNHNEQFF. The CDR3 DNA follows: TGTGCCAGCAGCTTAGTCAACCACAATGAGCAGTTCTTC.

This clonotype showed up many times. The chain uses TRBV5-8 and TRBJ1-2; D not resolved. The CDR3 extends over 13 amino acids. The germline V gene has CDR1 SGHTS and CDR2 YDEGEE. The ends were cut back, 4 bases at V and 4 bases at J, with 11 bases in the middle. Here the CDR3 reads CASSPGYTYGYTF. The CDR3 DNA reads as TGTGCCAGCAGCCCCGGTTACACCTATGGCTACACCTTC.

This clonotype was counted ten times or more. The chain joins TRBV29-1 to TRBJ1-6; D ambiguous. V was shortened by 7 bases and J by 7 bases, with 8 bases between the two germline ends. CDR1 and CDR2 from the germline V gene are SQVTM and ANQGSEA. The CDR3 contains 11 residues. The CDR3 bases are TGCAGCGCAGAAAACAATTCACCCCTCCACTTT. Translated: CSAENNSPLHF.

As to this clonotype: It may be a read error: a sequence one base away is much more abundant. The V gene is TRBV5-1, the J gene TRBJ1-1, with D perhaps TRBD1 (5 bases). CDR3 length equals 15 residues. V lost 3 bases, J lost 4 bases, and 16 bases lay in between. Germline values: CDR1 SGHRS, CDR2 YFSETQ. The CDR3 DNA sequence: TGCGCCAGCAGCTCGGGGGTGTTTGGGAGCACTGAAGCTTTCTTT. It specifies CASSSGVFGSTEAFF.

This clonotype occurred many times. This CDR3 is CSARSGSSYNEQFF. The CDR3 DNA sequence: TGCAGTGCTCGAAGCGGGAGCTCCTACAATGAGCAGTTCTTC. The rearrangement joins TRBV20-1 to TRBJ2-1; 8 bases fit TRBD2. Germline V gene lookup returns CDR1 DFQATT and CDR2 SNEGSKA (reference sequence). V trimming: 5 bases; J trimming: 0 bases; junction bases outside the gene matches: 3. This CDR3 is built from 14 residues.

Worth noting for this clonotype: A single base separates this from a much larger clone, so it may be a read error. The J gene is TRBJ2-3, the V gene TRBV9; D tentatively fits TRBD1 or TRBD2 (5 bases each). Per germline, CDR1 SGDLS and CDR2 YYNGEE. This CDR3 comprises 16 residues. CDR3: CASRVEGRDSTDTQYF. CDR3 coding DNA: TGTGCCAGCAGGGTAGAGGGACGGGACAGCACAGATACGCAGTATTTT.

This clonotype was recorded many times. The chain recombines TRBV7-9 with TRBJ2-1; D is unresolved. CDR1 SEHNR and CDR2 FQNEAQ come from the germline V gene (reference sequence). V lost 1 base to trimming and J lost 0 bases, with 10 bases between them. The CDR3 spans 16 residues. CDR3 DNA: TGTGCCAGCAGCTTAGAGGGCTTCCTCTCCTACAATGAGCAGTTCTTC. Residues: CASSLEGFLSYNEQFF.

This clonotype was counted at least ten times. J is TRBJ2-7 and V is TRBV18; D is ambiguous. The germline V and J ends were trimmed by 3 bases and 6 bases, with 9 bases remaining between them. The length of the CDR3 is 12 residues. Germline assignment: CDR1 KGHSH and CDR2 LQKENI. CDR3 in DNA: TGTGCCAGCTCACCTCGGAGTATCGAGCAGTACTTC. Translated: CASSPRSIEQYF.